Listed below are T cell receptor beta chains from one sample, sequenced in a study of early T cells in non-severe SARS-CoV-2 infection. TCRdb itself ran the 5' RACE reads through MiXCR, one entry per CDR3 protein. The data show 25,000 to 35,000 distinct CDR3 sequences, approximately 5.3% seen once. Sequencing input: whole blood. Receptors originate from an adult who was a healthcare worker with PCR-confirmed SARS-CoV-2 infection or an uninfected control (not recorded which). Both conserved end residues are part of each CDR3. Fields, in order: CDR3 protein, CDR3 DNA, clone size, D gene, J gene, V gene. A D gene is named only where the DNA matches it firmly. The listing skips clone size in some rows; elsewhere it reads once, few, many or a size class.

CDR3: CASSPSSGWGNTEAFF
DNA: TGTGCCAGCTCACCAAGTTCAGGCTGGGGGAACACTGAAGCTTTCTTT
size: many
D: -
J: TRBJ1-1
V: TRBV18

CDR3: CASSQQINNQPQHF
DNA: TGCGCCAGCAGCCAACAGATCAACAATCAGCCCCAGCATTTT
size: -
D: -
J: TRBJ1-5
V: TRBV4-1

CDR3: CASSSPTVSRETQYF
DNA: TGTGCCAGCAGTTCCCCGACGGTTTCTAGGGAGACCCAGTACTTC
size: -
D: -
J: TRBJ2-5
V: TRBV6-2/TRBV6-3

CDR3: CASRLIGSPLHF
DNA: TGTGCCAGCAGATTAATCGGTTCACCCCTCCACTTT
size: many
D: -
J: TRBJ1-6
V: TRBV12-3/TRBV12-4

CDR3: CASSADEGGYEQYF
DNA: TGCGCCAGCAGCGCGGACGAGGGGGGCTACGAGCAGTACTTC
size: many
D: -
J: TRBJ2-7
V: TRBV5-1

CDR3: CASSLASEGQGHTEAFF
DNA: TGTGCCAGCAGCTTAGCGAGTGAAGGACAGGGCCACACTGAAGCTTTCTTT
size: medium-sized
D: TRBD1
J: TRBJ1-1
V: TRBV7-6

CDR3: CASSQQTGGEETQYF
DNA: TGTGCCAGCAGCCAACAGACAGGGGGCGAAGAGACCCAGTACTTC
size: -
D: TRBD1
J: TRBJ2-5
V: TRBV3-1

CDR3: CASSPRDAGELFF
DNA: TGTGCCAGCAGTCCCAGAGATGCCGGGGAGCTGTTTTTT
size: few
D: -
J: TRBJ2-2
V: TRBV6-4

CDR3: CASSSIQGAYNSPLHF
DNA: TGTGCCAGCAGTTCAATACAGGGAGCCTATAATTCACCCCTCCACTTT
size: -
D: -
J: TRBJ1-6
V: TRBV6-5

CDR3: CASSSVQARGSYEQYF
DNA: TGTGCCAGCAGCTCGGTTCAGGCGCGGGGTTCCTACGAGCAGTACTTC
size: many
D: -
J: TRBJ2-7
V: TRBV7-2

CDR3: CASSNPSGTGTEPLHF
DNA: TGTGCCAGCAGCAATCCCTCGGGAACAGGGACCGAACCCCTCCACTTT
size: few
D: -
J: TRBJ1-6
V: TRBV7-9

CDR3: CSADPRVTGELFF
DNA: TGCAGTGCTGATCCCAGGGTAACCGGGGAGCTGTTTTTT
size: -
D: -
J: TRBJ2-2
V: TRBV20-1

CDR3: CASSLAFYEQYF
DNA: TGTGCCAGCAGCTTAGCTTTCTACGAGCAGTACTTC
size: many
D: -
J: TRBJ2-7
V: TRBV11-2

CDR3: CASSLENTEAFF
DNA: TGTGCCAGCAGCTTGGAGAACACTGAAGCTTTCTTT
size: many
D: -
J: TRBJ1-1
V: TRBV7-9

CDR3: CASSLSVGEQFF
DNA: TGTGCCAGCAGTTTATCCGTCGGTGAGCAGTTCTTC
size: many
D: -
J: TRBJ2-1
V: TRBV12-3/TRBV12-4

CDR3: CASSTRDRTNTGELFF
DNA: TGTGCCAGCAGTACGCGGGACAGAACGAACACCGGGGAGCTGTTTTTT
size: many
D: -
J: TRBJ2-2
V: TRBV12-3/TRBV12-4